The 5 T cell receptor beta chains below all came from one sample that was sequenced in a study of blood T cell repertoires in COVID-19. Profiled with immunoSEQ multiplex PCR; TCRdb holds only in-frame clones, not every one. The sample carries around 200,000 clones, about 90% recorded once. Material: peripheral blood. The receptors were sampled from a man aged 40-50 years with active or convalescent COVID-19.

The V gene is TRBV4-2, the J gene TRBJ1-5; weak D call: TRBD1 (5 bases). Germline V gene sequence: CDR1 LGHNA, CDR2 YNFKEQ. With 4 bases removed from V and 0 bases from J, the gap between germline ends came to 16 bases. The CDR3 runs to 17 residues. The CDR3: CASSPGTAYNSNQPQHF. CDR3 DNA sequence: TGTGCCAGCAGCCCCGGGACTGCCTATAATAGCAATCAGCCCCAGCATTTT.

The chain employs TRBV7-6 and TRBJ2-3; 10 bases line up with TRBD1. The length of the CDR3 is 16 residues. Germline lookup yields CDR1 SGHVS and CDR2 FNYEAQ. V lost 0 bases to trimming and J lost 4 bases; unmatched junction nucleotides: 4. CDR3 sequence: CASSLARTGGADTQYF. For the CDR3, the DNA is TGTGCCAGCAGCTTAGCGAGGACAGGGGGTGCAGATACGCAGTATTTT.

The genes are TRBV18 and TRBJ1-1, with 8 bases aligning to TRBD1. CDR1 is KGHSH, CDR2 LQKENI, per germline. The CDR3 runs to 15 residues. V lost 2 bases and J lost 3; bases outside the gene matches: 5. CDR3 DNA sequence: TGTGCCAGCTCACCAAGGACAGGGTTGGACACTGAAGCTTTCTTT. Translated: CASSPRTGLDTEAFF. The full variable domain, completed using reference TRBV18 and TRBJ1-1, is NAGVMQNPRHLVRRRGQEARLRCSPMKGHSHVYWYRQLPEEGLKFMVYLQKENIIDESGMPKERFSAEFPKEGPSILRIQQVVRGDSAAYFCASSPRTGLDTEAFFGQGTRLTVV.

The chain uses TRBV6-5 and TRBJ1-3; 7 bases map to TRBD1. This CDR3 spans 14 amino acids. Germline lookup yields CDR1 MNHEY and CDR2 SVGAGI. V gave up 4 bases and J gave up 7 bases; unmatched junction bases: 7. The CDR3 DNA reads as TGTGCCAGCAGTTCGACAGGGAATTCGAACACCATATATTTT. Amino acid sequence: CASSSTGNSNTIYF.

V usage is TRBV5-1 and J usage is TRBJ2-7, with 11 bases aligning to TRBD2. CDR1 is SGHRS and CDR2 is YFSETQ in the germline V gene. Germline trimming cut 7 bases from V and 5 bases from J; bases unmatched to any gene: 14. CDR3 size: 16 residues. CDR3 in DNA: TGCGCCAGCTCAATTGGGATGACTAGCGGGAACAACGAGCAGTACTTC. This translates into CASSIGMTSGNNEQYF.